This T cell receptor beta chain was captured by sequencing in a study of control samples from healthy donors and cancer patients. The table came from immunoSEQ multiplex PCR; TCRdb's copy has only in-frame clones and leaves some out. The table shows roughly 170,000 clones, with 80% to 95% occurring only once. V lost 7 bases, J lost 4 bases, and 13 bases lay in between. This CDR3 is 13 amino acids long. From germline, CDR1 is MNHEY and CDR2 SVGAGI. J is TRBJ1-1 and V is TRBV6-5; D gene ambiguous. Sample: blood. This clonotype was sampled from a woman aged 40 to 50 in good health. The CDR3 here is CASIKGSPTEAFF. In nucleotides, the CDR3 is TGTGCCAGCATTAAGGGCTCGCCCACTGAAGCTTTCTTT.